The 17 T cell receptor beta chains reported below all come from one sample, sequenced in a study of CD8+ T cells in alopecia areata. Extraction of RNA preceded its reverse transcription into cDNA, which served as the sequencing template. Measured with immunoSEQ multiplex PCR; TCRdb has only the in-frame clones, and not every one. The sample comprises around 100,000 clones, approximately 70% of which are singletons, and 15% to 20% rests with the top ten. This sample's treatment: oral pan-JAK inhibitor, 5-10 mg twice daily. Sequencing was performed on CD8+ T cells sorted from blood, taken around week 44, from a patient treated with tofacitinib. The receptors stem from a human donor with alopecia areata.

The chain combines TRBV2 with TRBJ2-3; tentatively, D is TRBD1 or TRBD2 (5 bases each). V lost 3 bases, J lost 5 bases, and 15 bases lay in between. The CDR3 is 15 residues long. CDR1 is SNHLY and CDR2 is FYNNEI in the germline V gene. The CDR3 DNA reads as TGTGCCAGCAGTGACGGGACCAAAGACATAGATACGCAGTATTTT. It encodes CASSDGTKDIDTQYF.

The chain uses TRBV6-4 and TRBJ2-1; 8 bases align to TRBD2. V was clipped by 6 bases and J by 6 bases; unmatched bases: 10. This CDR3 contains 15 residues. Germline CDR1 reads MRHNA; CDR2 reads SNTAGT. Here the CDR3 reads CASSPGLAGVNEQFF. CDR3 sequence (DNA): TGTGCCAGCAGCCCAGGCCTAGCGGGCGTCAATGAGCAGTTCTTC.

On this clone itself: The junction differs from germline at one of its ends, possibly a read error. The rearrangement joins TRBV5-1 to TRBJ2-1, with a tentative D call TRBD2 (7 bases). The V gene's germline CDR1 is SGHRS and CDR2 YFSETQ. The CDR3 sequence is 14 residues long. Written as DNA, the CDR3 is TGCGCCAGCGGCTTGGCGGGGGCATACAATGAGCAGTTCTTC. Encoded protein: CASGLAGAYNEQFF.

Here the CDR3 reads CASSLDANTEAFF. CDR3 nucleotides: TGTGCCAGCAGCTTAGATGCGAACACTGAAGCTTTCTTT. J is TRBJ1-1 and V is TRBV11-2, with no clear D. The germline V gene has CDR1 SGHAT and CDR2 FQNNGV. This CDR3 has 13 amino acids. Trimming left V 0 bases short and J 1 base short, with 3 bases between.

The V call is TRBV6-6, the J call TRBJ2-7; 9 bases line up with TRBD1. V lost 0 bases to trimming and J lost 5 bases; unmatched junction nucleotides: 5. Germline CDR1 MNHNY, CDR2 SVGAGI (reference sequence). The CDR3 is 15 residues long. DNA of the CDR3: TGTGCCAGCAGTTACTCGGGACAGGGTGGAGACGAGCAGTACTTC. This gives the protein CASSYSGQGGDEQYF.

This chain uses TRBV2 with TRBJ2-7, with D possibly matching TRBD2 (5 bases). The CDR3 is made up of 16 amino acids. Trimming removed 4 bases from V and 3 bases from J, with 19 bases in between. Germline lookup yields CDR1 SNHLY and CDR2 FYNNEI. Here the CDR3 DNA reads TGTGCCAGCAGTGCCGTTGCCGGGGAAAGCGTCTACGAGCAGTACTTC. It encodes CASSAVAGESVYEQYF.

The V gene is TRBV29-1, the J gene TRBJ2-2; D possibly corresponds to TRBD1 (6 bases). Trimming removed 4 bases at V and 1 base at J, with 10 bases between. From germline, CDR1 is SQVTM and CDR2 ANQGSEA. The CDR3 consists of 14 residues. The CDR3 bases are TGCAGCGTTGTCGGGGACAAGAACACCGGGGAGCTGTTTTTT. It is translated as CSVVGDKNTGELFF.

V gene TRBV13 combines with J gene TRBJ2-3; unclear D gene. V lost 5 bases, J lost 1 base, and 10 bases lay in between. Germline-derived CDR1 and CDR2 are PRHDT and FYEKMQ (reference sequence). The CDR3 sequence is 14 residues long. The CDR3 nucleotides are TGTGCCAGCAGCCACGACACGGGCACAGATACGCAGTATTTT. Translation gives CASSHDTGTDTQYF.

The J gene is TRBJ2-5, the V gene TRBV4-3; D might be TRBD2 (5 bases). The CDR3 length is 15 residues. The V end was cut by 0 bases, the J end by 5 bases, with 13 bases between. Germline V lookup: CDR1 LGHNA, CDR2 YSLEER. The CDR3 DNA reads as TGCGCCAGCAGCCAAGATGAGGGTAGGGAGGAGACCCAGTACTTC. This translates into CASSQDEGREETQYF.

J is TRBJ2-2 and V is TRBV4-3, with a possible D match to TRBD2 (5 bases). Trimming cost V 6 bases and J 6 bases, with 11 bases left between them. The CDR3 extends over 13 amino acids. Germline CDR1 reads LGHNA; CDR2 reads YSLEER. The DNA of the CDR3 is TGCGCCAGCAGTGTAACTAGGTCCGGGGAGCTGTTTTTT. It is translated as CASSVTRSGELFF.

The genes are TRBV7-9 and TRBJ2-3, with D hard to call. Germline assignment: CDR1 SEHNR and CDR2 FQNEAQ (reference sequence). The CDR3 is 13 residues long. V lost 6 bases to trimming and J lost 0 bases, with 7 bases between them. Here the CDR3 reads CASRPSSTDTQYF. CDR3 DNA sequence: TGTGCCAGCAGACCCTCTAGCACAGATACGCAGTATTTT.

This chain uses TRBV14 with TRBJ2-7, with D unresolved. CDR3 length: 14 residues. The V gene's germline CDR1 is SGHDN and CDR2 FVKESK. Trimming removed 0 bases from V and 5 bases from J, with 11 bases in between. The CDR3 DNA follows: TGTGCCAGCAGCCAAGATCGTAAGGGAAACGAGCAGTACTTC. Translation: CASSQDRKGNEQYF.

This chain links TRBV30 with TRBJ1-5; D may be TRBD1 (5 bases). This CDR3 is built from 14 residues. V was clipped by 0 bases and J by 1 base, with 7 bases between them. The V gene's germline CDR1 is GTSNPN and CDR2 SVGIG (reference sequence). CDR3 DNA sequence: TGTGCCTGGAGTGTACGGGGGAGCAATCAGCCCCAGCATTTT. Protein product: CAWSVRGSNQPQHF.

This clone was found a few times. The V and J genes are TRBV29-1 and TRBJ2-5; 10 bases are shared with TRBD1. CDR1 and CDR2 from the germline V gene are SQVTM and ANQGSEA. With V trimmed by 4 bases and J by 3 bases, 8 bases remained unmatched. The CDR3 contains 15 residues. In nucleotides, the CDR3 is TGCAGCGTTGGCGAGTGGGACAGGGGTAAAGAGACCCAGTACTTC. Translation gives CSVGEWDRGKETQYF. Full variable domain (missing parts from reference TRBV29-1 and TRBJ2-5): SAVISQKPSRDICQRGTSLTIQCQVDSQVTMMFWYRQQPGQSLTLIATANQGSEATYESGFVIDKFPISRPNLTFSTLTVSNMSPEDSSIYLCSVGEWDRGKETQYFGPGTRLLVL.

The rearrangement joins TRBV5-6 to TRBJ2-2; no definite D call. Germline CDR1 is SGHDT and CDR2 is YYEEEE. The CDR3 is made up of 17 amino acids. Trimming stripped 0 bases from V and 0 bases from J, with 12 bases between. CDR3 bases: TGTGCCAGCAGCTTGGAGACCGGGCCCTCGAACACCGGGGAGCTGTTTTTT. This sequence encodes CASSLETGPSNTGELFF.

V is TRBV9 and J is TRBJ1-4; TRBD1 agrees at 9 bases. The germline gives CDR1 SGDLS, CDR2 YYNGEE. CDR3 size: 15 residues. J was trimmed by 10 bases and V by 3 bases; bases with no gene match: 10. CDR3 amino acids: CASSAAGTGSGKLFF. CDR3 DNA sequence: TGTGCCAGCAGCGCCGCCGGGACAGGGTCGGGAAAACTGTTTTTT.

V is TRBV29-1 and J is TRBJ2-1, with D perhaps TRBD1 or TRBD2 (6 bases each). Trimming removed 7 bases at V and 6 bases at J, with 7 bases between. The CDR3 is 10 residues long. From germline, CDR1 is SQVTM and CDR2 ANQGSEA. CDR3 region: CSGGANEQFF. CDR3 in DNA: TGCAGCGGGGGGGCCAATGAGCAGTTCTTC.